A single sample gave rise to the 31 T cell receptor beta chains below, sequenced in a study of blood T cell repertoires in COVID-19. The assay was immunoSEQ multiplex PCR, and TCRdb's table has in-frame clones only and misses some. The profile shows around 150,000 clones, approximately 90% of them singletons. Input material: peripheral blood. The source of these receptors is a man aged 18 to 29 with acute or convalescent COVID-19.

The DNA of the CDR3 is TGTGCCAGCAGTGAATTAGGGGTGAGAGCAACTAATGAAAAACTGTTTTTT. Translating gives CASSELGVRATNEKLFF. The rearrangement links TRBV25-1 to TRBJ1-4; a possible D gene is TRBD1 (5 bases). The V gene's germline CDR1 is MGHDK and CDR2 SYGVNS. There are 17 residues in the CDR3. V dropped 1 base and J dropped 0 bases, with 12 bases sitting between them.

V and J are TRBV2 and TRBJ1-3; D is ambiguous. The CDR3 is 12 amino acids. Trimming cost V 6 bases and J 4 bases, with 7 bases left between them. Germline V gene sequence: CDR1 SNHLY, CDR2 FYNNEI. The chain's CDR3 is CASRGEGNTIYF. The CDR3 coding sequence is TGTGCCAGCAGGGGCGAAGGAAACACCATATATTTT.

The V gene is TRBV6-4, the J gene TRBJ2-1, with 7 bases lining up with TRBD2. CDR1 and CDR2 from the germline V gene are MRHNA and SNTAGT. J was trimmed by 5 bases and V by 3 bases; bases with no gene match: 7. This CDR3 spans 15 amino acids. The CDR3 DNA reads TGTGCCAGCAGTGAGGGGGAGGGAGCACACAATGAGCAGTTCTTC. Amino acid sequence: CASSEGEGAHNEQFF.

J is TRBJ1-5 and V is TRBV30; a possible D gene is TRBD1 (6 bases). The CDR3 runs 15 residues. Trimming removed 0 bases at V and 1 base at J, with 10 bases between. Germline CDR1 is GTSNPN and CDR2 is SVGIG (reference sequence). The CDR3 DNA reads as TGTGCCTGGAGTGTGGGGACACTAAGCAATCAGCCCCAGCATTTT. Translated: CAWSVGTLSNQPQHF.

The chain uses TRBV11-2 and TRBJ2-3; 9 bases agree with TRBD1. After removal of 5 bases from V and 4 bases from J, the junction contained 4 bases not matched to a gene. From germline, CDR1 is SGHAT and CDR2 FQNNGV. The CDR3 is 14 residues long. In DNA form, the CDR3 reads TGTGCCAGCAGCCAAACAGGGGGCTCAGATACGCAGTATTTT. Translated, it gives CASSQTGGSDTQYF.

V and J are TRBV6-6 and TRBJ2-4; 8 nucleotides align to TRBD1. The germline CDR1 and CDR2 sequences are MNHNY and SVGAGI (reference sequence). The junction had 8 bases not matched to a gene; V was cut back by 5 bases and J by 8 bases. This CDR3 region has 14 residues. The CDR3 coding sequence is TGTGCCAGCAGTACGCCGACAGGGGTTGACATTCAGTACTTC. It is translated as CASSTPTGVDIQYF.

This clone showed up just once. The chain carries TRBV30 and TRBJ1-2; the D gene is possibly TRBD1 (5 bases). The CDR3 contains 14 residues. Germline V gene data show CDR1 as GTSNPN and CDR2 as SVGIG (reference sequence). Trimming stripped 3 bases from V and 7 bases from J, with 18 bases between. The CDR3 reads CAWRGLGEAAGYTF. In DNA form, the CDR3 reads TGTGCCTGGAGGGGGCTGGGGGAGGCCGCTGGCTACACCTTC.

There are a few counts of this clone. V is TRBV5-1 and J is TRBJ1-2; TRBD1 matches 8 bases. The junction had 4 bases not matched to a gene; V was cut back by 4 bases and J by 8 bases. Germline-derived CDR1 and CDR2 are SGHRS and YFSETQ. The CDR3 sequence is 12 residues long. CDR3 sequence (DNA): TGCGCCAGCAGCCCCGGACAGGGCGGCTACACCTTC. This encodes CASSPGQGGYTF.

The gene calls are TRBV6-5 and TRBJ2-2; 12 nucleotides agree with TRBD2. Trimming removed 5 bases from V and 5 bases from J; junction bases left unmatched: 3. CDR1 and CDR2 from the germline V gene are MNHEY and SVGAGI. The CDR3 runs 15 residues. The CDR3 loop is CASSTSGGITGELFF. DNA for the CDR3: TGTGCCAGCAGTACTAGCGGGGGGATTACCGGGGAGCTGTTTTTT.

The chain employs TRBV10-3 and TRBJ2-7; 11 positions match TRBD2. J was trimmed by 2 bases and V by 5 bases; bases with no gene match: 5. The CDR3 contains 15 residues. Germline V CDR1 and CDR2: ENHRY, SYGVKD. CDR3 DNA: TGTGCCATCAGTTCCGGGACTAGCGGAACCTACGAGCAGTACGTC. Translation: CAISSGTSGTYEQYV.

V and J are TRBV13 and TRBJ2-2; 11 positions agree with TRBD2. Germline CDR1 is PRHDT and CDR2 is FYEKMQ (reference sequence). The CDR3 has 17 residues. V dropped 2 bases and J dropped 7; count of bases not matched to a gene: 9. The DNA for the CDR3 is TGTGCCAGCAGCTTACGGCTAGCGGGGGGCCGAGGCGGGGAGCTGTTTTTT. This gives the protein CASSLRLAGGRGGELFF.

The chain has TRBV30 and TRBJ2-7; a possible D gene is TRBD2 (6 bases). CDR3 size: 13 residues. Germline CDR1 and CDR2: GTSNPN and SVGIG (reference sequence). V lost 2 bases to trimming and J lost 4 bases, with 12 bases between them. The CDR3 is CAWSPQEGYEQYF. As DNA, the CDR3 is TGTGCCTGGAGTCCCCAGGAGGGATACGAGCAGTACTTC.

The chain employs TRBV9 and TRBJ1-5; D perhaps matches TRBD1 (5 bases). The CDR3 loop spans 23 amino acids. Trimming pared 3 bases from V and 0 bases from J, leaving 34 bases between. From germline, CDR1 is SGDLS and CDR2 YYNGEE. CDR3 region: CASSGPDWTRVQGTLHSNQPQHF. The DNA for the CDR3 is TGTGCCAGCAGCGGGCCGGATTGGACTAGGGTCCAGGGTACGCTCCATAGCAATCAGCCCCAGCATTTT.

Worth noting for this clone: The same CDR3 also results from other DNA sequences found in this sample. The V and J genes are TRBV7-8 and TRBJ1-6; TRBD1 matches 10 bases. Trimming cost V 4 bases and J 7 bases; bases outside gene matches: 1. The V gene's germline CDR1 is SGHVS and CDR2 FQNEAQ. The length of the CDR3 is 14 residues. For the CDR3, the DNA is TGTGCCAGCAGCTCGGACAGGGGGAATTCACCCCTCCACTTT. Protein product: CASSSDRGNSPLHF.

The genes are TRBV28 and TRBJ1-2; D perhaps matches TRBD1 (6 bases). Germline CDR1 reads MDHEN; CDR2 reads SYDVKM. V gave up 4 bases and J gave up 5 bases, with 14 bases separating them. The CDR3 sequence is 14 residues long. CDR3 protein: CASSSRTEPYGYTF. Here the CDR3 DNA reads TGTGCCAGCAGTTCCCGGACAGAGCCTTATGGCTACACCTTC.

The chain joins TRBV15 to TRBJ1-3; D is uncertain. Germline lookup yields CDR1 LNHNV and CDR2 YYDKDF (reference sequence). Trimming stripped 2 bases from V and 4 bases from J, with 21 bases between. The CDR3 covers 18 residues. The CDR3 nucleotides read TGTGCCACCAGCAGATACGGGAGCCCCCAACCGGGGGGAAACACCATATATTTT. Encoded protein: CATSRYGSPQPGGNTIYF.

The V and J genes are TRBV2 and TRBJ1-1; TRBD1 matches at 8 bases. V shed 6 bases and J 9 bases; nucleotides not matched to a gene: 3. This CDR3 contains 11 residues. The V gene's germline CDR1 is SNHLY and CDR2 FYNNEI. CDR3 sequence (DNA): TGTGCCAGCAGGGACAGGGAAAAAGCTTTCTTT. It yields the protein CASRDREKAFF.

V is TRBV6-4 and J is TRBJ2-2; a possible D gene is TRBD2 (6 bases). The germline V and J ends were trimmed by 2 bases and 6 bases, with 7 bases remaining between them. Germline V gene sequence: CDR1 MRHNA, CDR2 SNTAGT. This CDR3 has 13 residues. CDR3 in DNA: TGTGCCAGCAGTGACAGCGGGTCCGGGGAGCTGTTTTTT. This gives the protein CASSDSGSGELFF.

The chain is built from TRBV7-2 and TRBJ2-7; maybe TRBD1 (6 bases). This CDR3 has 16 residues. The germline V gene has CDR1 SGHTA and CDR2 FQGNSA. Deletions cut 0 bases from V and 2 bases from J, with 14 bases between. The CDR3 protein is CASSLAFGTPTYEQYF. The CDR3, as DNA: TGTGCCAGCAGCTTAGCTTTTGGGACACCTACCTACGAGCAGTACTTC.

CDR3 in DNA: TGCGCCAGCAGCCAAGAGCCCCCCGACGGGGGCATTCAGTACTTC. It is translated as CASSQEPPDGGIQYF. The chain is built from TRBV4-1 and TRBJ2-4; a weak D match, TRBD2 (6 bases). This CDR3 is 15 amino acids long. Per germline, CDR1 MGHRA and CDR2 YSYEKL. Trimming shortened V by 0 bases and J by 9 bases, and 15 bases separated the two germline ends.

V and J are TRBV27 and TRBJ2-7, with 11 bases aligning to TRBD1. V trimming: 6 bases; J trimming: 2 bases; junction bases outside the gene matches: 9. Germline loops: CDR1 MNHEY, CDR2 SMNVEV (reference sequence). The CDR3 extends over 16 amino acids. The CDR3, as DNA: TGTGCCAGCAGCCCCCCTCCGGGACAGGGGGCCTACGAGCAGTACTTC. Translated, it gives CASSPPPGQGAYEQYF.

The genes are TRBV3-1 (or the pseudogene TRBV3-2) and TRBJ1-1, with 8 bases fitting TRBD1. V shed 0 bases and J 1 base; nucleotides not matched to a gene: 7. CDR3 size: 17 residues. Germline CDR1 and CDR2: LGHDT and YNNKEL (reference sequence). This CDR3 is CASSQDWTGMGNTEAFF. The CDR3 bases are TGTGCCAGCAGCCAAGATTGGACAGGGATGGGGAACACTGAAGCTTTCTTT.

This rearrangement joins TRBV6-2 or TRBV6-3 to TRBJ2-1; TRBD1 might be the D (5 bases). CDR3 length: 18 amino acids. Germline V gene sequence: CDR1 MNHEY, CDR2 SVGEGT. V lost 2 bases to trimming and J lost 5 bases, with 22 bases between them. CDR3 DNA sequence: TGTGCCAGCAGTTACACATACCAGGGTCCGTGGTCTCACAATGAGCAGTTCTTC. Protein: CASSYTYQGPWSHNEQFF.

This chain links TRBV5-1 with TRBJ1-4; the D is unclear. The ends were cut back, 1 base at V and 5 bases at J, with 9 bases in the middle. CDR3 length: 14 amino acids. CDR1 and CDR2 (germline): SGHRS, YFSETQ. CDR3 protein: CASSLNTVNEKLFF. The CDR3, as DNA: TGCGCCAGCAGCTTGAATACGGTCAATGAAAAACTGTTTTTT.

J is TRBJ1-2 and V is TRBV28; D uncertain. The CDR3 consists of 12 residues. Trimming stripped 6 bases from V and 4 bases from J, with 9 bases between. The germline CDR1 and CDR2 sequences are MDHEN and SYDVKM. Here the CDR3 reads CASRDSPYGYTF. In nucleotides, the CDR3 is TGTGCCAGCAGGGACTCCCCCTATGGCTACACCTTC.

The chain couples TRBV7-9 to TRBJ1-1, with D unclear. The CDR3 length is 13 residues. CDR1 and CDR2 from the germline V gene are SEHNR and FQNEAQ (reference sequence). V was pared by 5 bases and J by 5 bases, with 12 bases between. CDR3 nucleotide sequence: TGTGCCAGCAGCGTCGCTCCGGGAACTGAAGCTTTCTTT. Its protein is CASSVAPGTEAFF.

The gene calls are TRBV30 and TRBJ1-2, with 7 nucleotides matching TRBD1. With 5 bases clipped from V and 3 bases from J, the junction kept 6 bases outside the gene matches. This CDR3 has 13 residues. CDR1 and CDR2 (germline): GTSNPN, SVGIG (reference sequence). The CDR3 nucleotides are TGTGCCTGGGTACCCCAGGGGGACTATGGCTACACCTTC. Protein product: CAWVPQGDYGYTF.

This chain uses TRBV7-8 with TRBJ2-2, with D possibly matching TRBD1 (6 bases). The V and J ends lost 0 bases and 7 bases respectively, with 12 bases between them. Germline CDR1 is SGHVS and CDR2 is FQNEAQ. This CDR3 region has 15 residues. The CDR3 spells CASSLAGAMSGELFF. The CDR3 DNA follows: TGTGCCAGCAGCTTAGCGGGGGCGATGAGCGGGGAGCTGTTTTTT.

V and J are TRBV5-1 and TRBJ1-2, with 11 positions matching TRBD1. Germline V gene lookup returns CDR1 SGHRS and CDR2 YFSETQ. This CDR3 region has 15 residues. With 3 bases clipped from V and 6 bases from J, the junction kept 7 bases outside the gene matches. The chain's CDR3 is CASSSGTGGGDGYTF. For the CDR3, the DNA is TGCGCCAGCAGCTCCGGGACAGGGGGAGGAGATGGCTACACCTTC.

The chain combines TRBV7-9 with TRBJ2-1, with TRBD1 identical over 10 bases. Germline CDR1 reads SEHNR; CDR2 reads FQNEAQ (reference sequence). The CDR3 sequence is 17 residues long. V gave up 4 bases and J gave up 2 bases; unmatched junction bases: 8. CDR3 coding DNA: TGTGCCAGCAGCTCCTCCGGGACAGGGGAAGCCTACAATGAGCAGTTCTTC. It is translated as CASSSSGTGEAYNEQFF. Full variable domain (remainder filled in from reference TRBV7-9 and TRBJ2-1): DTGVSQNPRHKITKRGQNVTFRCDPISEHNRLYWYRQTLGQGPEFLTYFQNEAQLEKSRLLSDRFSAERPKGSFSTLEIQRTEQGDSAMYLCASSSSGTGEAYNEQFFGPGTRLTVL.

Comment on this clone: One end of the junction is discordant with germline, which a read error may explain. The V gene is TRBV3-1 (or the pseudogene TRBV3-2), the J gene TRBJ2-5; tentatively, D is TRBD2 (7 bases). The CDR3 has 15 residues. Germline CDR1 is LGHDT and CDR2 is YNNKEL (reference sequence). The CDR3, as DNA: TGTGCCAGCAGTCAAGAGGGGGGGTACCAAGAGACCCAGTACTTC. It codes for CASSQEGGYQETQYF.